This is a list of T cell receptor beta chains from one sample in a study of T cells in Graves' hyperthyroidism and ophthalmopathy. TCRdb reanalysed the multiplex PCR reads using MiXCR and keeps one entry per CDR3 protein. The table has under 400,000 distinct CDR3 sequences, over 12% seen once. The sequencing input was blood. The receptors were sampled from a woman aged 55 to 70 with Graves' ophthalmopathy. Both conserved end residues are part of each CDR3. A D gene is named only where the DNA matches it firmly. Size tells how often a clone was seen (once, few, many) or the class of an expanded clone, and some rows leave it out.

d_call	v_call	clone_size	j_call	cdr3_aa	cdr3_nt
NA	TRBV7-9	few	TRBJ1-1	CASSLLGTLDTEAFF	TGTGCCAGCAGCTTACTAGGGACCCTGGACACTGAAGCTTTCTTT
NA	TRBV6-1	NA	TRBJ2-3	CASSFGRSVDTQYF	TGTGCCAGCAGTTTCGGGCGGTCCGTAGATACGCAGTATTTT
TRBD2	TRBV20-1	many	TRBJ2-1	CSARGPASGQDEQFF	TGCAGTGCTAGGGGCCCGGCTAGCGGGCAAGATGAGCAGTTCTTC
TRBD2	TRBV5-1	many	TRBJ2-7	CASSLPSLGGSAYEQYF	TGCGCCAGCAGCTTGCCCTCTTTGGGCGGGAGTGCCTACGAGCAGTACTTC
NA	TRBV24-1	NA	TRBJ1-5	CATSEGGQPQHF	TGTGCCACCAGTGAGGGGGGGCAGCCCCAGCATTTT
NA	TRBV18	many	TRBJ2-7	CASSPRSEYEQYF	TGTGCCAGCTCACCACGTTCGGAATACGAGCAGTACTTC
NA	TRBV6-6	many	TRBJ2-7	CASSYVDSRGEQYF	TGTGCCAGCAGTTACGTGGACTCCCGTGGCGAGCAGTACTTC
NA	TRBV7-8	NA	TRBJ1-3	CASSLREFTGNTIYF	TGTGCCAGCAGCCTACGGGAATTTACTGGAAACACCATATATTTT
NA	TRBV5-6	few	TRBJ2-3	CASSETLTGISTDTQYF	TGTGCCAGCAGCGAGACCTTGACGGGGATCAGCACAGATACGCAGTATTTT
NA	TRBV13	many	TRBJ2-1	CASSLERVSYNEQFF	TGTGCCAGCAGCTTAGAGAGGGTCTCCTACAATGAGCAGTTCTTC
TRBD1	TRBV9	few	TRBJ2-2	CASSDPRDRGKGSGELFF	TGTGCCAGCAGCGATCCCCGGGACAGGGGAAAAGGTAGCGGGGAGCTGTTTTTT
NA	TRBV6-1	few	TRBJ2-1	CASGLVYNEQFF	TGTGCCTCGGGGCTAGTCTACAATGAGCAGTTCTTC